The 14 T cell receptor beta chains in this list originate from one sample, sequenced in a study of blood T cell repertoires in COVID-19 (TCRdb year 2020). The library was built by means of the immunoSEQ multiplex PCR assay. Imported from immuneACCESS, the table was reduced by TCRdb to in-frame sequences with V and J called. These copies leave out some clones; in studies compared against another copy, an unresolved V gene accounts for under half, and the cause of the remainder is not known. Here the sample has approximately 50,000 clones; 75% to 80% occur a single time. Roughly 45% of the sample is taken by the ten largest. The specimen was peripheral blood. The receptors come from a man between 65 and 85 years old with active or convalescent COVID-19.

The CDR3 DNA reads TGTGCCAGCTCAGGAAGCGGGAAGGATTACAATGAGCAGTTCTTC. The encoded protein is CASSGSGKDYNEQFF. This chain links TRBV18 with TRBJ2-1; 7 nucleotides agree with TRBD2. Germline V gives CDR1 KGHSH, CDR2 LQKENI. This CDR3 spans 15 amino acids. V was clipped by 5 bases and J by 4 bases; unmatched bases: 8.

The V gene is TRBV19, the J gene TRBJ2-5, with TRBD2 identical over 10 bases. Germline V gives CDR1 LNHDA, CDR2 SQIVND (reference sequence). After removal of 7 bases from V and 4 bases from J, the junction contained 0 bases not matched to a gene. The CDR3 has 12 amino acids. CDR3 residues: CASTSGGETQYF. The CDR3 DNA is TGTGCCAGTACTAGCGGGGGAGAGACCCAGTACTTC.

This rearrangement joins TRBV18 to TRBJ2-7; 7 bases are shared with TRBD2. CDR3 size: 16 residues. Trimming cost V 1 base and J 0 bases; bases outside gene matches: 6. Germline V CDR1 and CDR2: KGHSH, LQKENI. The CDR3 DNA is TGTGCCAGCTCACCACAGTCTAGCGGATACTCCTACGAGCAGTACTTC. It codes for CASSPQSSGYSYEQYF.

The chain recombines TRBV21-1 with TRBJ2-3; TRBD2, the D gene given by the table, was not confirmed from the DNA. TRBV21-1 is an annotated pseudogene. The CDR3 length is 13 residues. As DNA, the CDR3 is TGTGCCAGCAGCCCCGGGGAGACAGATACGCAGTATTTT. It is translated as CASSPGETDTQYF.

This chain links TRBV11-2 with TRBJ2-7; D uncertain. Germline-derived CDR1 and CDR2 are SGHAT and FQNNGV. This CDR3 has 12 amino acids. V shed 4 bases and J shed 4 bases, with 8 bases lying between them. This CDR3 is CASSSSGYEQYF. CDR3 in DNA: TGTGCCAGCAGCTCATCCGGGTACGAGCAGTACTTC.

This rearrangement joins TRBV21-1 to TRBJ2-3; the table's D call, TRBD2, was not checked against the DNA. TRBV21-1 is flagged as a pseudogene. The length of the CDR3 is 19 residues. CDR3 residues: CASSKSGTSGRAMADTQYF. CDR3 bases: TGTGCCAGCAGCAAATCCGGGACTAGCGGGAGGGCCATGGCAGATACGCAGTATTTT.

The rearrangement uses TRBV4-2 and TRBJ1-2; TRBD1 matches at 9 bases. Germline-derived CDR1 and CDR2 are LGHNA and YNFKEQ. The CDR3 runs 15 residues. With V trimmed by 4 bases and J by 4 bases, 7 bases remained unmatched. CDR3 loop: CASSRDGTGSYGYTF. In DNA, the CDR3 is TGTGCCAGCAGCCGTGACGGGACAGGGTCCTATGGCTACACCTTC.

The V gene is TRBV19, the J gene TRBJ2-1; TRBD2 matches 8 bases. The germline V gene encodes CDR1 LNHDA and CDR2 SQIVND (reference sequence). The CDR3 is 15 residues long. V lost 6 bases, J lost 7 bases, and 11 bases stayed unmatched. DNA of the CDR3: TGTGCCAGTAGACCCAGCGGGAGAAATATGAATGAGCAGTTCTTC. It translates to CASRPSGRNMNEQFF.

This clone is a singleton in its sample. The rearrangement uses TRBV12-3 or TRBV12-4 and TRBJ1-1; D gene uncertain. This CDR3 has 12 amino acids. V was pared by 3 bases and J by 11 bases, with 13 bases between. The CDR3 loop reads CASSFMVRGAFF. The CDR3, as DNA: TGTGCCAGCAGTTTTATGGTCAGAGGGGCTTTCTTT.

In DNA, the CDR3 is TGTGCCAGCAGCTCCAGTTTCGGAGGGAATGGCTACACCTTC. Translated, it gives CASSSSFGGNGYTF. This chain connects TRBV5-6 to TRBJ1-2, with D unclear. CDR1 is SGHDT, CDR2 YYEEEE, per germline. The CDR3 is 14 amino acids. The V end was cut by 3 bases, the J end by 6 bases, with 15 bases between.

V is TRBV27 and J is TRBJ1-1, with no clear D. The CDR3 loop spans 14 amino acids. Trimming cost V 5 bases and J 1 base, with 11 bases left between them. Germline lookup yields CDR1 MNHEY and CDR2 SMNVEV (reference sequence). The CDR3 sequence: CASSPRLQNTEAFF. The CDR3 DNA follows: TGTGCCAGCAGTCCTAGGCTCCAGAACACTGAAGCTTTCTTT.

This CDR3 is CASRGTTNTGELFF. The CDR3 nucleotides are TGTGCCAGCAGAGGGACAACGAACACCGGGGAGCTGTTTTTT. V usage is TRBV2 and J usage is TRBJ2-2; D may be TRBD1 (6 bases). This CDR3 region has 14 residues. Trimming pared 6 bases from V and 0 bases from J, leaving 8 bases between. Germline V lookup: CDR1 SNHLY, CDR2 FYNNEI. Complete variable domain (other parts from reference TRBV2 and TRBJ2-2): EPEVTQTPSHQVTQMGQEVILRCVPISNHLYFYWYRQILGQKVEFLVSFYNNEISEKSEIFDDQFSVERPDGSNFTLKIRSTKLEDSAMYFCASRGTTNTGELFFGEGSRLTVL.

This clone has only a few counts. The chain is built from TRBV30 and TRBJ1-4, with TRBD1 matching 7 bases. J was trimmed by 4 bases and V by 2 bases; bases with no gene match: 7. CDR1 is GTSNPN, CDR2 SVGIG, per germline (reference sequence). This CDR3 comprises 15 residues. In DNA form, the CDR3 reads TGTGCCTGGAGTCAACGGACAGGCGGTAATGAAAAACTGTTTTTT. This codes for CAWSQRTGGNEKLFF.

This chain connects TRBV5-4 to TRBJ2-5; 12 nucleotides line up with TRBD2. The ends lost 5 bases at V and 4 bases at J; junction bases unmatched: 6. The CDR3 extends over 15 amino acids. Germline V gene lookup returns CDR1 SGHNT and CDR2 YYREEE (reference sequence). In DNA, the CDR3 is TGTGCCAGCAGGAACCAACTAGCGGGGGGAGAGACCCAGTACTTC. It translates to CASRNQLAGGETQYF.